This is a list of T cell receptor beta chains from one sample in a study of blood T cells in healthy people across ages. TCRdb called the 5' RACE reads again in MiXCR, with one record for every CDR3 protein. The sample lists around 800,000 distinct CDR3 sequences; roughly 44% were seen once. The material sequenced was blood. The receptors stem from a man aged 60-69 years in good health. The CDR3 runs from the conserved cysteine through the conserved F or W. D genes are given only for firm matches. A clone size is listed for some rows: how often the clone was seen (once, few, many), or a class if it is expanded.

v_call,clone_size,d_call,j_call,cdr3_nt,cdr3_aa
TRBV11-2,once,.,TRBJ1-2,TGTGCCAGCAACTCTGGGAATGTCTATGGCTACACCTTC,CASNSGNVYGYTF
TRBV4-1,.,.,TRBJ2-7,TGCGCCAGCAGCCAAGCCGAGGGCCCCTACGAGCAGTACTTC,CASSQAEGPYEQYF
TRBV20-1,.,TRBD2,TRBJ2-7,TGCAGTGCTAGGGATAGCGGGGTTCTATACGAGCAGTACTTC,CSARDSGVLYEQYF
TRBV20-1,few,TRBD1,TRBJ2-7,TGCAGTGCTAGAGATAGCTCTCCGGGACAGTTCTACGAGCAGTACTTC,CSARDSSPGQFYEQYF
TRBV20-1,.,TRBD2,TRBJ2-3,TGCAGTGCTAGGGGATGGCTAGCGGGGGTCACAGATACGCAGTATTTT,CSARGWLAGVTDTQYF
TRBV20-1,few,.,TRBJ2-5,TGCAGTGCTGCTCGGGGGCGCCAAGAGACCCAGTACTTC,CSAARGRQETQYF
TRBV6-6,.,.,TRBJ2-3,TGTGCCAGCAGTTACTCTGAGCAGGATAGCACAGATACGCAGTATTTT,CASSYSEQDSTDTQYF
TRBV12-3/TRBV12-4,few,.,TRBJ2-1,TGTGCCAGCAGTTTGGGGAGAGGACCGCAGTTCTTC,CASSLGRGPQFF
TRBV7-8,.,.,TRBJ2-7,TGTGCCAGCAGCGCGCTTCCAACAGGGATCTCCTACGAGCAGTACTTC,CASSALPTGISYEQYF
TRBV7-9,few,TRBD2,TRBJ2-7,TGTGCCAGCAGCGCACCCTCGGGACTAGTCCCATACGAGCAGTACTTC,CASSAPSGLVPYEQYF
TRBV7-9,.,TRBD1,TRBJ2-5,TGTGCCAGCAGCCTAGCCCCAGCGACAGGGGCTGAGGAGACCCAGTACTTC,CASSLAPATGAEETQYF
TRBV11-1,.,TRBD2,TRBJ2-1,TGTGCCAGCAGCTTAGAAATAGCGGGGGGGGTCAATGAGCAGTTCTTC,CASSLEIAGGVNEQFF
TRBV20-1,.,TRBD2,TRBJ2-3,TGCAGTGCGAAGCGGGGGGGCCGTACAGATACGCAGTATTTT,CSAKRGGRTDTQYF
TRBV18,.,.,TRBJ1-4,TGTGCCAGCTCACCTCGGCCGGAGGTCGAAGAAAAACTGTTTTTT,CASSPRPEVEEKLFF
TRBV6-2/TRBV6-3,.,.,TRBJ2-1,TGTGCCAGCAGTTACTCCTTGTCGCCACATCAGTTGCTAGCAAGTGAGCAGTTCTTC,CASSYSLSPHQLLASEQFF
TRBV6-5,.,.,TRBJ2-2,TGTGCCAGCAGTTACCTATCGACAGTTAACACCGGGGAGCTGTTTTTT,CASSYLSTVNTGELFF